This T cell receptor (beta chain) comes out of a study of identical twins. The study, taken as a whole, reports: Surplus twin overlap in beta out-of-frame sequences was less pronounced. The more abundant beta clonotypes in cord blood had fewer insertions, and memory repertoires did not show this. Low generation-probability sequences were in excess among twin-shared out-of-frame alpha sequences.

Unique molecular identifiers were in the cDNA, with template-switch universal primer binding. TCRdb itself ran the 5' RACE reads through MiXCR, one entry per CDR3 protein. The sample lists roughly 720,000 distinct CDR3 sequences, about 18% occurring once. The CDR3 has 11 residues. The germline V and J ends were trimmed by 7 bases and 6 bases, with 8 bases remaining between them. Germline V gives CDR1 MNHEY, CDR2 SVGAGI. Comment on this clonotype: No antigen is known for it.

This sample was shared with a second study, whose subject was T cells expressing NK-cell markers.

The material sequenced was PBMCs. The V gene is TRBV6-5, the J gene TRBJ2-3; D not certain. The TCR originated in a woman younger than 30 in good health. The DNA for the CDR3 is TGTGCCAGCACCTTTCGCGATACGCAGTATTTT. This encodes CASTFRDTQYF.